This T cell receptor (beta chain) is drawn from a study of blood T cell repertoires in COVID-19. Profiled with immunoSEQ multiplex PCR; TCRdb holds only in-frame clones, not every one. The sample records 90,000 to 120,000 clones, about 90% being singletons. The CDR3 contains 15 residues. V was clipped by 0 bases and J by 5 bases, with 13 bases between them. Germline V lookup: CDR1 LNHNV, CDR2 YYDKDF (reference sequence). Sample: peripheral blood. V is TRBV15 and J is TRBJ2-5; maybe TRBD2 (6 bases). This receptor was identified in a man aged 40-50 years with active or convalescent COVID-19. The CDR3 bases are TGTGCCACCAGCAGAGATTCAACTAGCCGGGAGACCCAGTACTTC. Amino acids: CATSRDSTSRETQYF.